Below, 3 T cell receptor beta chains from the same sample are listed, as sequenced in a study of T cell repertoires in cytomegalovirus infection. MiXCR was run by TCRdb on the reads, yielding one entry per CDR3 protein. The repertoire holds 350,000 to 450,000 distinct CDR3 sequences, with 15% to 20% as singletons. The sequenced material came from PBMCs. These receptors were taken from a human donor in good health (CMV status not recorded). Some clones in this sample may be carry-over from other donors' samples.

This clonotype has a handful of counts. V and J are TRBV20-1 and TRBJ2-3; 11 nucleotides agree with TRBD1. With V trimmed by 6 bases and J by 2 bases, 16 bases remained unmatched. The CDR3 length is 18 residues. CDR1 and CDR2 from the germline V gene are DFQATT and SNEGSKA (reference sequence). For the CDR3, the DNA is TGCAGTGCCCTCGATGGGTTGGGGACAGGGGGGACCACAGATACGCAGTATTTT. It specifies CSALDGLGTGGTTDTQYF.

This clonotype was observed at least ten times. The chain is built from TRBV7-8 and TRBJ2-3, with D perhaps being TRBD1 or TRBD2 (5 bases each). CDR1 is SGHVS and CDR2 is FQNEAQ in the germline V gene. Trimming took off 1 base at V and 2 bases at J, with 13 bases between the two ends. This CDR3 spans 16 amino acids. The CDR3 protein is CASSLVQGAYTDTQYF. The CDR3 nucleotides read TGTGCCAGCAGCTTAGTTCAGGGAGCTTACACAGATACGCAGTATTTT. Supplemented by reference TRBV7-8 and TRBJ2-3, the full variable domain reads GAGVSQSPRYKVAKRGQDVALRCDPISGHVSLFWYQQALGQGPEFLTYFQNEAQLDKSGLPSDRFFAERPEGSVSTLKIQRTQQEDSAVYLCASSLVQGAYTDTQYFGPGTRLTVL.

In this sample, this clonotype turned up many times. The genes are TRBV7-9 and TRBJ2-1; 8 nucleotides align to TRBD1. CDR1 and CDR2 from the germline V gene are SEHNR and FQNEAQ (reference sequence). This CDR3 has 15 amino acids. V shed 3 bases and J 8 bases; nucleotides not matched to a gene: 9. The CDR3 reads CASSFWTGTADEQFF. The CDR3 DNA reads as TGTGCCAGCAGCTTCTGGACAGGGACGGCCGATGAGCAGTTCTTC.